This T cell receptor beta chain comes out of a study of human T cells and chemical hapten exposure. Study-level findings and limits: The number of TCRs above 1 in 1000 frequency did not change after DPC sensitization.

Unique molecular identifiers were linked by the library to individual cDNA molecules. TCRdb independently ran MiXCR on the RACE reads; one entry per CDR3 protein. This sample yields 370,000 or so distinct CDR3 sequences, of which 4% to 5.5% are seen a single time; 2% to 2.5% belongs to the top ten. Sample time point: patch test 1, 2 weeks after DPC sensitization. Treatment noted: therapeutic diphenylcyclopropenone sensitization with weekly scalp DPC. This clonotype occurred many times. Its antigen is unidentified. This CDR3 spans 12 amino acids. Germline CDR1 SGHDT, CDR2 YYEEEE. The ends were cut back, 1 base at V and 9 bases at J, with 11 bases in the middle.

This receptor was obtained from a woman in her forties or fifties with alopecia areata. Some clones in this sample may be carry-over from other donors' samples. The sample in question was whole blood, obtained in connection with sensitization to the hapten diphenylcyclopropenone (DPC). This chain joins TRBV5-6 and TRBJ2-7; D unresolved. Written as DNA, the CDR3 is TGTGCCAGCAGCTTGACCTCCGAAGTGCAGTACTTC. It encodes CASSLTSEVQYF.